This T cell receptor beta chain comes out of a study of cytomegalovirus exposure and HLA in healthy donors. Study-level results: Presence/absence analyses assumed roughly uniform sequencing depth across donors, which may not hold. A prior analysis recorded that most TCR beta V segments were productive about 87% or about 30% of the time.

For this clone: Its antigen is unidentified. This sample includes further DNA sequences coding for the same CDR3.

V was clipped by 0 bases and J by 8 bases; unmatched bases: 1. Germline V gene sequence: CDR1 ENHRY, CDR2 SYGVKD. The CDR3 has 13 amino acids. PCR amplification relied on 60 Vbeta primers (plus 13 Jbeta primers). The assay was immunoSEQ multiplex PCR, and TCRdb's table has in-frame clones only and misses some. The sample has 150,000 to 200,000 clones. This chain uses TRBV10-3 with TRBJ2-1; 7 nucleotides agree with TRBD2. This TCR was sampled from a young woman in good health and CMV-seropositive. Sequencing was done on a sample of PBMCs. In DNA form, the CDR3 reads TGTGCCATCAGTGAGTCGGGGGGGGATGAGCAGTTCTTC. Protein sequence: CAISESGGDEQFF.